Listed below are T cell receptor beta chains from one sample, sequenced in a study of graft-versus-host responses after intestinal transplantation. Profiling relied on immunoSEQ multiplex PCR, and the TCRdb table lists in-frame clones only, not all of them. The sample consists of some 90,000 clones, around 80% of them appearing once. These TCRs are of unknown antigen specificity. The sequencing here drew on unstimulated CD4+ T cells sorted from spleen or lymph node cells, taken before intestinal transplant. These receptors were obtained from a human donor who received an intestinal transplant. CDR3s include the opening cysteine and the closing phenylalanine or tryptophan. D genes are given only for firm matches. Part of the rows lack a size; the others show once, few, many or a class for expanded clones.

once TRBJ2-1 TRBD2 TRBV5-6 CASSLVPRGALNEQFF TGTGCCAGCAGCTTGGTGCCGCGGGGGGCTCTCAATGAGCAGTTCTTC
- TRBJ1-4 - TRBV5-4 CASSSFSGDGRRTNEKLFF TGTGCCAGCAGCTCGTTTTCGGGGGACGGTAGAAGAACTAATGAAAAACTGTTTTTT
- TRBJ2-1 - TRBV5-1 CASMPSAFVNEQFF TGCGCCAGCATGCCTAGCGCTTTTGTCAATGAGCAGTTCTTC
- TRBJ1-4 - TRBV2 CASSETRGTNEKLFF TGTGCCAGCAGTGAAACCCGAGGAACTAATGAAAAACTGTTTTTT
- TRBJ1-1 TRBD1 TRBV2 CASDLDRVATEAFF TGTGCCAGCGATTTAGACAGGGTCGCCACTGAAGCTTTCTTT
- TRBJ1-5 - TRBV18 CASSPGQSNQPQHF TGTGCCAGCTCACCAGGACAGAGCAATCAGCCCCAGCATTTT
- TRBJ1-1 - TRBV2 CASSSRAQRTEAFF TGTGCCAGCAGCTCCAGGGCCCAACGCACTGAAGCTTTCTTT
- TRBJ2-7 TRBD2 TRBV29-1 CSASAGLAIPEQYF TGCAGCGCCTCGGCGGGACTAGCGATTCCCGAGCAGTACTTC
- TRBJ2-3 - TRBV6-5 CASRRVFRGDTQYF TGTGCCAGCAGGAGGGTCTTCCGCGGAGATACGCAGTATTTT
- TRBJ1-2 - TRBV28 CASSLQGRGYTF TGTGCCAGCAGTCTCCAGGGTCGTGGCTACACCTTC
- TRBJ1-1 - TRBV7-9 CASSSPRTNTEAFF TGTGCCAGCAGCTCCCCGAGAACGAACACTGAAGCTTTCTTT
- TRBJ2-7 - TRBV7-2 CASSLVDEQYF TGTGCCAGCAGCTTAGTCGACGAGCAGTACTTC
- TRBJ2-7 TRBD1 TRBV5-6 CASSRRDRGKAYEQYF TGTGCCAGCAGCCGACGGGACAGGGGAAAAGCCTACGAGCAGTACTTC
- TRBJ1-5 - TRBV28 CASSRFYRGRIQPQHF TGTGCCAGCAGTCGGTTTTATAGGGGCAGGATCCAGCCCCAGCATTTT
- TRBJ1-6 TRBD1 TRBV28 CASSLDPGQGKGGNSPLHF TGTGCCAGCAGTTTGGATCCGGGACAGGGGAAGGGAGGGAATTCACCCCTCCACTTT
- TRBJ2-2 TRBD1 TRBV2 CASSSGTGEFTGELFF TGTGCCAGCAGTTCTGGGACAGGAGAGTTCACCGGGGAGCTGTTTTTT
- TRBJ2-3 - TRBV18 CASSPLVGVTDTQYF TGTGCCAGCTCACCACTGGTGGGAGTAACAGATACGCAGTATTTT
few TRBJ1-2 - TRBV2 CASRARGWYGYTF TGTGCCAGCAGGGCCAGGGGTTGGTATGGCTACACCTTC
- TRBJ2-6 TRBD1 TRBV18 CASSRQGAGANVLTF TGTGCCAGCTCACGTCAGGGGGCTGGGGCCAACGTCCTGACTTTC
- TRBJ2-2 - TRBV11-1 CASSTGGELFF TGTGCCAGCAGTACCGGTGGGGAGCTGTTTTTT
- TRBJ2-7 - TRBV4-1 CASSRDRWDKSYEQYF TGCGCCAGCAGCCGCGACAGGTGGGACAAATCTTACGAGCAGTACTTC
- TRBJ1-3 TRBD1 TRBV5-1 CASSGTGDRRGNTIYF TGCGCCAGCTCAGGGACAGGGGATCGGAGAGGAAACACCATATATTTT
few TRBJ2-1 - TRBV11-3 CASSLRGSYNEQFF TGTGCCAGCAGCTTAAGGGGGAGCTACAATGAGCAGTTCTTC
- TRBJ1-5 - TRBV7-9 CASSTTGVHSNQPQHF TGTGCCAGCAGCACCACGGGGGTTCATAGCAATCAGCCCCAGCATTTT
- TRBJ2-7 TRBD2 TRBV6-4 CASSDPELAGINEQYF TGTGCCAGCAGTGACCCCGAGCTAGCGGGAATAAACGAGCAGTACTTC
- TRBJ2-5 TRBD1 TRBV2 CAAPGTGGLETQYF TGTGCCGCGCCCGGGACAGGGGGCTTGGAGACCCAGTACTTC
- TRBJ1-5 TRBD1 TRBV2 CASSETTGTGAGQPQHF TGTGCCAGCAGTGAAACCACCGGGACAGGGGCTGGGCAGCCCCAGCATTTT
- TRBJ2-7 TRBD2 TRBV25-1 CASSRLAGQQYF TGTGCCAGCAGCAGACTAGCGGGACAGCAGTACTTC
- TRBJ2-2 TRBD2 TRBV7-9 CASTPGRLAGGNTGELFF TGTGCCAGCACCCCCGGTCGGTTAGCGGGGGGGAACACCGGGGAGCTGTTTTTT
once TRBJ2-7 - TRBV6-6 CASSPSGLASYEQYF TGTGCCAGCAGTCCAAGCGGACTCGCCTCATACGAGCAGTACTTC
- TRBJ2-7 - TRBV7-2 CASSQSGTTVYEQYF TGTGCCAGCAGCCAATCCGGGACAACCGTCTACGAGCAGTACTTC
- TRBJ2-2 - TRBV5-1 CASSLEGVLTGELFF TGCGCCAGCAGCTTGGAGGGGGTACTCACCGGGGAGCTGTTTTTT
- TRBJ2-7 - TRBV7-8 CASSLDSGGALQYF TGTGCCAGCAGCTTAGACTCCGGAGGGGCTCTACAGTACTTC
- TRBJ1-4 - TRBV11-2 CASSGLTGEKLFF TGTGCCAGCAGCGGCCTGACTGGAGAAAAACTGTTTTTT
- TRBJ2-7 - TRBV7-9 CASSLGRSGVTYEQYF TGTGCCAGCAGCTTAGGGAGGTCAGGGGTTACCTACGAGCAGTACTTC
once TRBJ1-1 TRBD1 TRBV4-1 CASSQKVLRDRGNTEAFF TGCGCCAGCAGCCAGAAAGTTCTCCGGGACAGGGGGAACACTGAAGCTTTCTTT
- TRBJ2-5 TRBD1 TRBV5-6 CASSRPPGQGRETQYF TGTGCCAGCAGTCGACCACCGGGACAGGGTAGAGAGACCCAGTACTTC
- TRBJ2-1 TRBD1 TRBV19 CASSPMGGTGNNEQFF TGTGCCAGTAGTCCGATGGGGGGGACAGGGAACAATGAGCAGTTCTTC
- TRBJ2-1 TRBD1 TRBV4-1 CASSQDPYPTTGESNEQFF TGCGCCAGCAGCCAAGATCCGTACCCAACTACAGGGGAAAGCAATGAGCAGTTCTTC
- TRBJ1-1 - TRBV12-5 CASGREGVAFF TGTGCTAGTGGACGTGAGGGGGTAGCTTTCTTT
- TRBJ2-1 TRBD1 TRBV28 CASSPRDRGFNEQFF TGTGCCAGCAGTCCCCGGGACAGGGGGTTCAATGAGCAGTTCTTC
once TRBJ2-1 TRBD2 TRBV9 CASSVGLAGSYSYNEQFF TGTGCCAGCAGCGTAGGCCTAGCGGGTTCCTATTCCTACAATGAGCAGTTCTTC
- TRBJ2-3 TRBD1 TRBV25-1 CASSEHRGSTDTQYF TGTGCCAGCAGTGAACACAGGGGCAGCACAGATACGCAGTATTTT
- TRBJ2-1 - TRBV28 CASRSINPNEQFF TGTGCCAGCAGGAGCATTAACCCGAATGAGCAGTTCTTC
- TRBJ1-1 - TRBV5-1 CASSTSGGPLATEAFF TGCGCCAGCAGCACCTCGGGAGGCCCTCTGGCCACTGAAGCTTTCTTT
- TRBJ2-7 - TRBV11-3 CASSLAGTLYEQYF TGTGCCAGCAGCCTCGCCGGGACACTCTACGAGCAGTACTTC
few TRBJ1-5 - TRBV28 CASSAGTYYQPQHF TGTGCCAGCAGTGCCGGGACATATTATCAGCCCCAGCATTTT
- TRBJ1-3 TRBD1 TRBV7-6 CASSLVEGALSGNTIYF TGTGCCAGCAGCTTAGTTGAGGGGGCCCTCTCTGGAAACACCATATATTTT
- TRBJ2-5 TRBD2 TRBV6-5 CASSYRLAGGETQYF TGTGCCAGCAGTTATCGACTAGCGGGAGGAGAGACCCAGTACTTC
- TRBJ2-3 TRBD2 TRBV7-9 CASSLASGGGTDTQYF TGTGCCAGCAGCTTAGCGTCGGGAGGGGGCACAGATACGCAGTATTTT
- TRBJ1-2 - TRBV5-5 CASSLAGFPIGYTF TGTGCCAGCAGCTTGGCGGGTTTCCCGATCGGCTACACCTTC
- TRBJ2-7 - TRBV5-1 CASSLVVGADYEQYF TGCGCCAGCAGCTTGGTTGTGGGTGCGGACTACGAGCAGTACTTC
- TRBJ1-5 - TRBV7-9 CASSLVPGGGPNNQPQHF TGTGCCAGCAGCTTAGTTCCGGGGGGCGGCCCCAACAATCAGCCCCAGCATTTT
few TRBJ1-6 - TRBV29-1 CSVKTGYNSPLHF TGCAGCGTCAAGACAGGCTATAATTCACCCCTCCACTTT
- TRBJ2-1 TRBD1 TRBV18 CASSPLTPGQGFNEQFF TGTGCCAGCTCACCACTAACTCCGGGACAGGGGTTCAATGAGCAGTTCTTC
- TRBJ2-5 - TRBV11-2 CASSHPGTQYF TGTGCCAGCAGCCACCCGGGGACCCAGTACTTC
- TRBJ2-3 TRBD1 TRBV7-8 CASSFNRQGADTQYF TGTGCCAGCAGCTTCAATAGACAGGGGGCAGATACGCAGTATTTT
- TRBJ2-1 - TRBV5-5 CASSLGQVSSYNEQFF TGTGCCAGCAGCTTGGGACAGGTCAGCTCCTACAATGAGCAGTTCTTC
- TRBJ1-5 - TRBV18 CASSSQEYSNQPQHF TGTGCCAGCTCATCACAGGAGTATAGCAATCAGCCCCAGCATTTT
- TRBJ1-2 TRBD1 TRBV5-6 CASSLTGVLSGYTF TGTGCCAGCAGCTTGACAGGGGTTTTAAGTGGCTACACCTTC